A single sample is the source of the 14 T cell receptor beta chains below, sequenced in a study of cytomegalovirus exposure and HLA in healthy donors. The PCR had 60 Vbeta and 13 Jbeta primers. Here immunoSEQ multiplex PCR was the method, and the copy in TCRdb shows in-frame clones only, minus some. The sample yields over 100,000 clones, over 80% seen once. The sample was PBMCs. All receptors derive from a man between 40 and 49 years old in good health and CMV-seronegative.

The rearrangement uses TRBV5-6 and TRBJ2-5; the match to TRBD1 covers 7 bases. The CDR3 is made up of 14 amino acids. J gave up 5 bases and V 2 bases, and 6 bases lay outside the gene matches. Germline V gene lookup returns CDR1 SGHDT and CDR2 YYEEEE. For the CDR3, the DNA is TGTGCCAGCAGCTTTAAGACAGGGTGGGAGACCCAGTACTTC. Its translation is CASSFKTGWETQYF.

The chain is built from TRBV7-2 and TRBJ2-1; TRBD2 is a possible D gene (7 bases). CDR1 SGHTA and CDR2 FQGNSA come from the germline V gene. This CDR3 has 15 residues. V lost 2 bases and J lost 7, with 15 bases in between. CDR3 loop: CASSLRGGATNEQFF. In DNA, the CDR3 is TGTGCCAGCAGCTTACGAGGGGGGGCCACAAATGAGCAGTTCTTC.

The chain links TRBV5-4 to TRBJ1-2, with 9 bases matching TRBD1. This CDR3 region has 13 residues. V lost 3 bases, J lost 7 bases, and 4 bases stayed unmatched. Germline CDR1 SGHNT, CDR2 YYREEE (reference sequence). CDR3 DNA: TGTGCCAGCAGCTCACAGGGGGCGATTGGCTACACCTTC. It translates to CASSSQGAIGYTF.

This clone appeared once. The genes are TRBV2 and TRBJ2-5; perhaps TRBD2 as D (6 bases). Germline V gene lookup returns CDR1 SNHLY and CDR2 FYNNEI. V was trimmed by 5 bases and J by 5 bases, leaving 12 bases between them. This CDR3 is built from 13 residues. The CDR3 region has the DNA TGTGCCAGCAGTCGCGGGACGAGGGAGACCCAGTACTTC. It specifies CASSRGTRETQYF.

The chain has TRBV9 and TRBJ2-7; 11 nucleotides line up with TRBD2. CDR1 is SGDLS and CDR2 is YYNGEE in the germline V gene. This CDR3 contains 16 residues. J gave up 2 bases and V 4 bases, and 8 bases lay outside the gene matches. The CDR3 DNA reads TGTGCCAGCAGCCCAAGACTAGCGGGAACCACCTACGAGCAGTACTTC. Translated, it gives CASSPRLAGTTYEQYF.

This chain joins TRBV11-2 and TRBJ2-7; 9 bases are shared with TRBD2. With V trimmed by 3 bases and J by 5 bases, 14 bases remained unmatched. The CDR3 contains 17 residues. Germline V gene sequence: CDR1 SGHAT, CDR2 FQNNGV. CDR3 DNA sequence: TGTGCCAGCAGCTTGAGCCGGGGGCTAGCGGGACTCAACGAGCAGTACTTC. This encodes CASSLSRGLAGLNEQYF.

This chain uses TRBV27 with TRBJ1-1; the D gene is possibly TRBD1 (5 bases). V lost 2 bases and J lost 0, with 16 bases in between. There are 17 residues in the CDR3. Germline-derived CDR1 and CDR2 are MNHEY and SMNVEV (reference sequence). The CDR3 DNA is TGTGCCAGCAGTTTAATTCCCGGCAGGGCTTTGAACACTGAAGCTTTCTTT. Residues: CASSLIPGRALNTEAFF.

In its sample, this clone was seen once. This chain connects TRBV7-2 to TRBJ2-2; 12 bases agree with TRBD2. The germline gives CDR1 SGHTA, CDR2 FQGNSA. Trimming removed 5 bases from V and 1 base from J; junction bases left unmatched: 8. CDR3 length equals 18 residues. The CDR3 sequence: CASSQRPSGGGNTGELFF. The DNA for the CDR3 is TGTGCCAGCAGCCAAAGGCCTAGCGGGGGGGGGAACACCGGGGAGCTGTTTTTT.

This clone came up a few times. The genes are TRBV4-1 and TRBJ2-2, with D possibly being TRBD2 (6 bases). Trimming removed 5 bases from V and 0 bases from J, with 16 bases in between. The CDR3 extends over 17 amino acids. Germline CDR1 is MGHRA and CDR2 is YSYEKL. In nucleotides, the CDR3 is TGCGCCAGCAGCGGCGTGGGTAGCGGAGCGAACACCGGGGAGCTGTTTTTT. Its protein product is CASSGVGSGANTGELFF.

Regarding this clone: Other nucleotide sequences in the sample specify the same CDR3. The V and J genes are TRBV29-1 and TRBJ2-5; D may be TRBD1 (6 bases). Between the trimmed V and J ends, which lost 4 bases and 5 bases, there was a span of 8 bases. This CDR3 region has 11 residues. The germline V gene has CDR1 SQVTM and CDR2 ANQGSEA. CDR3 region: CSVARGETQYF. Written as DNA, the CDR3 is TGCAGCGTTGCAAGGGGGGAGACCCAGTACTTC. Full variable domain (rest looked up from reference TRBV29-1 and TRBJ2-5): SAVISQKPSRDICQRGTSLTIQCQVDSQVTMMFWYRQQPGQSLTLIATANQGSEATYESGFVIDKFPISRPNLTFSTLTVSNMSPEDSSIYLCSVARGETQYFGPGTRLLVL.

This chain connects TRBV14 to TRBJ2-1; D remains unclear. V lost 4 bases, J lost 10 bases, and 8 bases lay in between. CDR3 size: 11 residues. In germline, CDR1 is SGHDN, CDR2 FVKESK. The CDR3 DNA is TGTGCCAGCAGCCTGCACTACGAGCAGTTCTTC. This codes for CASSLHYEQFF.

V gene TRBV7-8 combines with J gene TRBJ2-3; 9 bases map to TRBD2. V lost 5 bases and J lost 2; bases outside the gene matches: 14. Germline V gives CDR1 SGHVS, CDR2 FQNEAQ. This CDR3 has 18 amino acids. The CDR3 here is CASSRGGGWDPDTDTQYF. Written as DNA, the CDR3 is TGTGCCAGCAGCCGCGGGGGGGGTTGGGACCCGGACACAGATACGCAGTATTTT.

This clone has only a few counts. The chain is built from TRBV27 and TRBJ2-1, with 7 bases fitting TRBD1. This CDR3 has 13 amino acids. Trimming at V came to 6 bases and at J to 8 bases, leaving 7 bases not matched to a gene. From germline, CDR1 is MNHEY and CDR2 SMNVEV (reference sequence). The CDR3 sequence is CASSRDSFYEQFF. CDR3 in DNA: TGTGCCAGCAGCCGGGACAGCTTCTATGAGCAGTTCTTC.

The V call is TRBV25-1, the J call TRBJ1-2; D uncertain. Germline loops: CDR1 MGHDK, CDR2 SYGVNS. The CDR3 is 12 residues long. The V end lost 1 base, the J end lost 5 bases, and 5 bases lay between the germline ends. The CDR3 bases are TGTGCCAGCAGTGAATTCAGTTATGGCTACACCTTC. Residues: CASSEFSYGYTF.